This is a list of T cell receptor beta chains from one sample in a study of T-cell reconstitution after alpha-beta-depleted transplantation in children. TCRdb redid the calling of the PCR reads with MiXCR, one entry per CDR3 protein. The sample holds 200,000 to 250,000 distinct CDR3 sequences, around 9.9% seen once. The input for sequencing was PBMCs, taken before TCRalphabeta/CD19-depleted stem cell transplant. The receptors were gathered from a child younger than two with acute myeloid leukemia, due to receive a stem cell transplant. Both conserved end residues are part of each CDR3. Each record gives: V gene, D gene, J gene, clone size, CDR3 DNA, CDR3 protein. D genes are given only for firm matches. The size entry is marked missing in some rows and otherwise reads once, few, many or a size class.

v_call: TRBV6-2/TRBV6-3
d_call: .
j_call: TRBJ2-5
clone_size: many
cdr3_nt: TGTGCCAGCGCCCCAGCGGAAGAGACCCAGTACTTC
cdr3_aa: CASAPAEETQYF

v_call: TRBV15
d_call: .
j_call: TRBJ2-7
clone_size: many
cdr3_nt: TGTGCCACCAGCCCTATGGGGCAGGGCTCCCACGAGCAGTACTTC
cdr3_aa: CATSPMGQGSHEQYF

v_call: TRBV20-1
d_call: .
j_call: TRBJ1-3
clone_size: many
cdr3_nt: TGCAGTGCCTTGGGGCTTCGGGGAAACACCATATATTTT
cdr3_aa: CSALGLRGNTIYF

v_call: TRBV6-5
d_call: TRBD2
j_call: TRBJ2-3
clone_size: many
cdr3_nt: TGTGCCAGCAGTTCGCGGGGGGGCGAGGATACGCAGTATTTT
cdr3_aa: CASSSRGGEDTQYF

v_call: TRBV5-1
d_call: .
j_call: TRBJ2-1
clone_size: .
cdr3_nt: TGCGCCAGCAGCTTTCTCTACCCCTTGGCCTACAATGAGCAGTTCTTC
cdr3_aa: CASSFLYPLAYNEQFF

v_call: TRBV4-3
d_call: .
j_call: TRBJ1-2
clone_size: many
cdr3_nt: TGCGCCAGCAGCCAAGATCTTATAAGGGACACCCTCTATGGCTACACCTTC
cdr3_aa: CASSQDLIRDTLYGYTF

v_call: TRBV5-1
d_call: .
j_call: TRBJ1-2
clone_size: many
cdr3_nt: TGCGCCAGCAGCTTAAATGGAGGCTACACCTTC
cdr3_aa: CASSLNGGYTF

v_call: TRBV7-2
d_call: TRBD1
j_call: TRBJ1-1
clone_size: many
cdr3_nt: TGTGCCAGCAGCTTAGTGGGACAGGCGCCCATGAACACTGAAGCTTTCTTT
cdr3_aa: CASSLVGQAPMNTEAFF

v_call: TRBV7-2
d_call: .
j_call: TRBJ1-2
clone_size: many
cdr3_nt: TGTGCCAGCAGCCCAATGACGGCTAACTATGGCTACACCTTC
cdr3_aa: CASSPMTANYGYTF

v_call: TRBV12-3/TRBV12-4
d_call: .
j_call: TRBJ2-7
clone_size: many
cdr3_nt: TGTGCCAGCAGCTTCCTCGCTGGCGAGCAGTACTTC
cdr3_aa: CASSFLAGEQYF

v_call: TRBV29-1
d_call: TRBD1
j_call: TRBJ2-7
clone_size: many
cdr3_nt: TGCAGCGTTGATGGTGAGGGGGCGAGCTCCTACGAGCAGTACTTC
cdr3_aa: CSVDGEGASSYEQYF

v_call: TRBV12-3/TRBV12-4
d_call: .
j_call: TRBJ1-1
clone_size: .
cdr3_nt: TGTGCCAGCAGTTTGTCGTTCGGGCCCAACACTGAAGCTTTCTTT
cdr3_aa: CASSLSFGPNTEAFF

v_call: TRBV11-2
d_call: TRBD2
j_call: TRBJ2-2
clone_size: .
cdr3_nt: TGTGCCAGCAGTCTTCATACTAGCGGGAGGCTTAACACCGGGGAGCTGTTTTTT
cdr3_aa: CASSLHTSGRLNTGELFF

v_call: TRBV6-2/TRBV6-3
d_call: .
j_call: TRBJ2-5
clone_size: many
cdr3_nt: TGTGCCAGCAGTTACACCGGACTGCAAGAGACCCAGTACTTC
cdr3_aa: CASSYTGLQETQYF

v_call: TRBV20-1
d_call: TRBD2
j_call: TRBJ2-2
clone_size: many
cdr3_nt: TGCAGTGCTCCGGGGGGAATAGCGGGAGGTACCGGGGAGCTGTTTTTT
cdr3_aa: CSAPGGIAGGTGELFF

v_call: TRBV5-1
d_call: .
j_call: TRBJ1-4
clone_size: many
cdr3_nt: TGCGCCAGCAGCTTCCTAGGGGGGGCTAATGAAAAACTGTTTTTT
cdr3_aa: CASSFLGGANEKLFF